These 20 T cell receptor beta chains were sequenced from one sample in a study of vaccination and CD4 T cells after COVID-19. Treatment meaning: roughly nine-day PBMC culture with coronavirus spike peptide pools or control peptides (ViraFEST assay). The unexposed donor gave CD4+ T cells before the COVID-19 pandemic (2011-2018). Their specific antigens are unknown. Cultured CD4+ T cells had their DNA profiled by the Oncomine TCR Beta short-read assay. TCRdb reprocessed the PCR reads via MiXCR and lists one record per CDR3 protein. This sample yields 6,500 to 9,000 distinct CDR3 sequences, of which roughly 36% are seen a single time; roughly 26% belongs to the top ten. Material for sequencing was CD4+ T cells from blood, cultured in vitro. All receptors come from a human donor in good health.

This chain uses TRBV6-4 with TRBJ2-3; 10 nucleotides line up with TRBD2. This CDR3 has 15 amino acids. Trimming cost V 3 bases and J 7 bases; bases outside gene matches: 7. CDR1 and CDR2 from the germline V gene are MRHNA and SNTAGT. The DNA for the CDR3 is TGTGCCAGCAGTGATACAGCGGGGGGGCCATATACGCAGTATTTT. Its translation is CASSDTAGGPYTQYF.

This clonotype came up once. The V call is TRBV28, the J call TRBJ1-3; D remains unclear. Germline loops: CDR1 MDHEN, CDR2 SYDVKM. Trimming cost V 2 bases and J 6 bases, with 11 bases left between them. The CDR3 is 14 amino acids. Here the CDR3 DNA reads TGTGCCAGCAGTTTAGGAACCGATTTAAACACCATATATTTT. Its translation: CASSLGTDLNTIYF.

The J gene is TRBJ2-7, the V gene TRBV21-1; the D call in the table, TRBD1, was not verified against the DNA. TRBV21-1 constitutes a pseudogene. The CDR3 loop spans 15 amino acids. CDR3 nucleotide sequence: TGTGCCAGCAGAACTACTACAGGGAAGGCCTACGAGCAGTACTTC. This codes for CASRTTTGKAYEQYF.

The chain carries TRBV6-5 and TRBJ1-2, with D unclear. V was pared by 0 bases and J by 4 bases, with 12 bases between. The CDR3 runs to 15 residues. CDR1 MNHEY and CDR2 SVGAGI come from the germline V gene. The CDR3 DNA is TGTGCCAGCAGTTACTCGAACACGGCCCTCTATGGCTACACCTTC. Translation: CASSYSNTALYGYTF.

The chain uses TRBV18 and TRBJ1-2, with 9 bases matching TRBD1. From germline, CDR1 is KGHSH and CDR2 LQKENI. The CDR3 is 14 residues long. V was pared by 3 bases and J by 7 bases, with 6 bases of the junction left unmatched. The CDR3 DNA is TGTGCCAGCTCACCGCCGGGACAGGGTGGTGGCTACACCTTC. It yields the protein CASSPPGQGGGYTF. The complete variable domain, with remaining parts taken from reference TRBV18 and TRBJ1-2, reads NAGVMQNPRHLVRRRGQEARLRCSPMKGHSHVYWYRQLPEEGLKFMVYLQKENIIDESGMPKERFSAEFPKEGPSILRIQQVVRGDSAAYFCASSPPGQGGGYTFGSGTRLTVV.

The CDR3 nucleotides are TGTGCCAGTCGCACGGGGGCCCTTTGGACAGATACGCAGTATTTT. Amino acids: CASRTGALWTDTQYF. The J gene is TRBJ2-3, the V gene TRBV2; TRBD1 or TRBD2 may be the D gene (6 bases each). Germline CDR1 is SNHLY and CDR2 is FYNNEI. Trimming stripped 9 bases from V and 3 bases from J, with 19 bases between. The CDR3 consists of 15 residues.

The chain couples TRBV2 to TRBJ2-1; the D gene is possibly TRBD2 (7 bases). Germline V gives CDR1 SNHLY, CDR2 FYNNEI. V was trimmed by 8 bases and J by 4 bases, leaving 18 bases between them. The CDR3 has 15 amino acids. The CDR3 bases are TGTGCCAGCGTGGTGGAGGGGGGGCCATACAATGAGCAGTTCTTC. Translation: CASVVEGGPYNEQFF.

The chain is built from TRBV20-1 and TRBJ1-2; D is unclear. The CDR3 runs to 14 residues. CDR1 is DFQATT and CDR2 is SNEGSKA in the germline V gene (reference sequence). With 7 bases removed from V and 1 base from J, the gap between germline ends came to 16 bases. This CDR3 is CSGREDNNNYGYTF. The CDR3 DNA reads as TGCAGTGGTAGGGAGGATAATAATAACTATGGCTACACCTTC.

The chain couples TRBV6-1 to TRBJ1-2; TRBD1 matches 7 bases. The ends lost 2 bases at V and 8 bases at J; junction bases unmatched: 8. The CDR3 runs 14 residues. Germline V lookup: CDR1 MNHNS, CDR2 SASEGT. The CDR3 DNA reads TGTGCCAGCAGTGAAACCGGGACAGCCAAGGGCTACACCTTC. This gives the protein CASSETGTAKGYTF.

This clonotype is medium-sized (0.01 to 0.1%) within its sample. The chain joins TRBV20-1 to TRBJ2-3, with TRBD2 matching 12 bases. The CDR3 covers 15 residues. The V segment lost 5 bases and the J segment 6 bases; nucleotides outside the gene matches: 9. Germline lookup yields CDR1 DFQATT and CDR2 SNEGSKA (reference sequence). CDR3 loop: CSAYAGTSGSDTQYF. As DNA, the CDR3 is TGCAGTGCTTACGCCGGGACTAGCGGGTCTGATACGCAGTATTTT.

V and J are TRBV27 and TRBJ2-7; TRBD1 agrees at 8 bases. Germline lookup yields CDR1 MNHEY and CDR2 SMNVEV (reference sequence). V shed 6 bases and J 5 bases; nucleotides not matched to a gene: 12. The CDR3 sequence is 15 residues long. CDR3 sequence: CASSGTTRGRDEQYF. The CDR3 DNA reads TGTGCCAGCAGCGGTACGACCAGGGGGCGCGACGAGCAGTACTTC.

The J gene is TRBJ1-5, the V gene TRBV30, with 10 nucleotides matching TRBD1. The CDR3 loop spans 16 amino acids. The junction had 8 bases not matched to a gene; V was cut back by 4 bases and J by 2 bases. Germline V lookup: CDR1 GTSNPN, CDR2 SVGIG (reference sequence). The CDR3 loop reads CAWKRQGALGNQPQHF. DNA of the CDR3: TGTGCCTGGAAGAGACAGGGGGCATTGGGCAATCAGCCCCAGCATTTT.

The V call is TRBV6-1, the J call TRBJ2-2; 8 bases align to TRBD2. CDR1 and CDR2 from the germline V gene are MNHNS and SASEGT. The CDR3 has 16 residues. Trimming removed 6 bases from V and 2 bases from J; junction bases left unmatched: 8. In nucleotides, the CDR3 is TGTGCCAGCAGAGAACCGGGACTAGGAAACACCGGGGAGCTGTTTTTT. Its translation is CASREPGLGNTGELFF.

The chain combines TRBV6-1 with TRBJ1-2, with D unresolved. The germline V and J ends were trimmed by 6 bases and 6 bases, with 23 bases remaining between them. CDR3 length: 16 amino acids. CDR1 and CDR2 from the germline V gene are MNHNS and SASEGT. CDR3 sequence (DNA): TGTGCCAGCAGCGTTCCAGATCTCAGACGGGTGAATGGCTACACCTTC. Translation: CASSVPDLRRVNGYTF.

The V and J genes are TRBV12-3 or TRBV12-4 and TRBJ1-5; 8 bases line up with TRBD1. Trimming at V came to 3 bases and at J to 6 bases, leaving 1 base not matched to a gene. There are 13 residues in the CDR3. The CDR3 spells CASSLDRAQPQHF. As DNA, the CDR3 is TGTGCCAGCAGTTTGGACAGGGCTCAGCCCCAGCATTTT.

The J gene is TRBJ1-1, the V gene TRBV27; D remains unclear. Looked up from germline, CDR1 is MNHEY and CDR2 is SMNVEV (reference sequence). This CDR3 has 14 amino acids. The V end lost 2 bases, the J end lost 5 bases, and 12 bases lay between the germline ends. Here the CDR3 DNA reads TGTGCCAGCAGTTTAGGGGAGATGGGAACTGAAGCTTTCTTT. It specifies CASSLGEMGTEAFF.

The sample holds a few counts of this clonotype. CDR3 region: CASSEETGASGNTIYF. CDR3 coding DNA: TGTGCCAGCAGTGAAGAGACAGGGGCCTCTGGAAACACCATATATTTT. The V and J genes are TRBV27 and TRBJ1-3; 8 bases line up with TRBD1. CDR3 length: 16 residues. Per the germline V gene, CDR1 is MNHEY and CDR2 is SMNVEV (reference sequence). Unmatched junction bases numbered 6, after V lost 5 bases and J lost 0 bases.

This clonotype turned up a few times. This sequence joins TRBV5-8 and TRBJ1-2; D is ambiguous. Germline V lookup: CDR1 SGHTS, CDR2 YDEGEE. The CDR3 covers 16 residues. V lost 4 bases and J lost 2, with 18 bases in between. CDR3 region: CASSALGRHENYGYTF. The DNA for the CDR3 is TGTGCCAGCAGCGCCCTAGGACGGCACGAAAACTATGGCTACACCTTC.

The chain carries TRBV6-2 or TRBV6-3 and TRBJ2-3, with D possibly being TRBD1 (6 bases). V lost 7 bases to trimming and J lost 6 bases, with 14 bases between them. Germline CDR1 and CDR2: MNHEY and SVGEGT. CDR3 length equals 13 residues. CDR3 bases: TGTGCCAGCACTCGTACAGGGTCGGATACGCAGTATTTT. Its translation: CASTRTGSDTQYF.

As regards this clonotype: Because the CDR3 is missing its conserved closing phenylalanine or tryptophan, this is likely a read error. The rearrangement links TRBV15 to TRBJ2-5, with 9 bases fitting TRBD1. The CDR3 loop spans 13 amino acids. Trimming at V came to 5 bases and at J to 5 bases, leaving 3 bases not matched to a gene. The germline V gene has CDR1 LNHNV and CDR2 YYDKDF (reference sequence). The CDR3 loop is CATSWGTGETQYL. Written as DNA, the CDR3 is TGTGCCACCAGCTGGGGGACAGGGGAGACCCAGTACTTA.